This entry concerns a single TCR beta chain. Its target is not known. This sample is part of a study of blood T cells in healthy people across ages. The study's findings and limits: Any changes in expanded clonotypes were possibly confounded, as donor CMV status remained unknown. Roughly linearly, TCR beta diversity per million T cells fell as age increased.

This CDR3 has 14 amino acids. Through a sample-barcoded 5' primer and a J-beta primer mix, a second PCR was run for roughly 6 to 11 cycles. TCRdb re-called the 5' RACE reads with MiXCR, one entry per CDR3 protein. The sample records some 1.4 million distinct CDR3 sequences, 35% to 45% being singletons. The receptor comes from a woman aged 18-29 years in good health. V and J are TRBV21-1 and TRBJ1-1. TRBV21-1 is flagged as a pseudogene. The source material was blood. This CDR3 reads CASSKRAGSGEAFF. The DNA of the CDR3 is TGTGCCAGCAGCAAACGCGCGGGCTCTGGTGAAGCTTTCTTT.